The 20 T cell receptor beta chains below all came from one sample that was sequenced in a study of blood T cell repertoires in COVID-19. Sequenced by immunoSEQ multiplex PCR; TCRdb stores in-frame clones only, minus some. The table records under 200,000 clones, approximately 82% of them present only once. Sequenced material: PBMCs or T cells enriched from blood (not recorded which). The receptor source for this set is a woman in her sixties with acute COVID-19.

The chain carries TRBV10-1 and TRBJ2-5; D is uncertain. V was shortened by 7 bases and J by 5 bases, with 11 bases between the two germline ends. The germline gives CDR1 WNHNN, CDR2 SYGVQD (reference sequence). The CDR3 spans 12 residues. The DNA for the CDR3 is TGCGCCAGCAATGGTCGGTGGGAGACCCAGTACTTC. Residues: CASNGRWETQYF.

V is TRBV7-6 and J is TRBJ1-4; D possibly corresponds to TRBD1 (5 bases). This CDR3 contains 15 residues. CDR1 is SGHVS, CDR2 FNYEAQ, per germline. Trimming shortened V by 5 bases and J by 5 bases, and 15 bases separated the two germline ends. The CDR3 coding sequence is TGTGCCAGCAGCCCGGGGGGATCGGGGAATGAAAAACTGTTTTTT. The encoded protein is CASSPGGSGNEKLFF.

The chain couples TRBV9 to TRBJ2-5; possibly TRBD2 for D (6 bases). The CDR3 contains 14 residues. Germline V CDR1 and CDR2: SGDLS, YYNGEE. Trimming removed 2 bases at V and 5 bases at J, with 13 bases between. This CDR3 is CASSVEGAEETQYF. The CDR3 DNA follows: TGTGCCAGCAGCGTGGAGGGTGCGGAGGAGACCCAGTACTTC.

The chain joins TRBV5-1 to TRBJ2-2, with D uncertain. Germline-derived CDR1 and CDR2 are SGHRS and YFSETQ. The V gene lost 4 bases and the J gene lost 6 bases, with 13 bases spanning the gap. The length of the CDR3 is 14 residues. The CDR3 region is CASSDFLVSGELFF. DNA for the CDR3: TGCGCCAGCAGCGACTTTCTGGTATCCGGGGAGCTGTTTTTT. Filled out from reference TRBV5-1 and TRBJ2-2, the complete variable domain reads KAGVTQTPRYLIKTRGQQVTLSCSPISGHRSVSWYQQTPGQGLQFLFEYFSETQRNKGNFPGRFSGRQFSNSRSEMNVSTLELGDSALYLCASSDFLVSGELFFGEGSRLTVL.

The chain links TRBV7-9 to TRBJ2-7; tentative D call: TRBD2 (5 bases). The CDR3 contains 14 residues. V was clipped by 4 bases and J by 0 bases, with 10 bases between them. Looked up from germline, CDR1 is SEHNR and CDR2 is FQNEAQ (reference sequence). DNA for the CDR3: TGTGCCAGCAGCTCCGGGATAAGCTCCTACGAGCAGTACTTC. Protein product: CASSSGISSYEQYF.

This chain uses TRBV4-1 with TRBJ1-5; TRBD1 might be the D (5 bases). Trimming stripped 4 bases from V and 3 bases from J, with 10 bases between. Germline CDR1 MGHRA, CDR2 YSYEKL. The CDR3 runs 14 residues. The CDR3 DNA sequence: TGCGCCAGCAGCCGAGACAGTTACAATCAGCCCCAGCATTTT. Its protein is CASSRDSYNQPQHF.

The V gene is TRBV13, the J gene TRBJ1-5, with 7 nucleotides matching TRBD1. The ends lost 5 bases at V and 1 base at J; junction bases unmatched: 8. Germline loops: CDR1 PRHDT, CDR2 FYEKMQ (reference sequence). The CDR3 runs 16 residues. The CDR3 here is CASSEGTVLSNQPQHF. The CDR3, as DNA: TGTGCCAGCAGCGAGGGGACAGTCTTAAGCAATCAGCCCCAGCATTTT. The full variable domain, in which reference TRBV13 and TRBJ1-5 provide the parts outside the CDR3, is AAGVIQSPRHLIKEKRETATLKCYPIPRHDTVYWYQQGPGQDPQFLISFYEKMQSDKGSIPDRFSAQQFSDYHSELNMSSLELGDSALYFCASSEGTVLSNQPQHFGDGTRLSIL.

This clone showed up just once. This chain links TRBV4-2 with TRBJ1-6, with TRBD1 matching 8 bases. The germline gives CDR1 LGHNA, CDR2 YNFKEQ. The CDR3 length is 16 residues. The V segment lost 1 base and the J segment 4 bases; nucleotides outside the gene matches: 3. The CDR3 DNA sequence: TGTGCCAGCAGCCAAGGGGGACAGGAATATAATTCACCCCTCCACTTT. Amino acids: CASSQGGQEYNSPLHF.

The gene calls are TRBV27 and TRBJ1-2, with 8 positions matching TRBD1. The CDR3 covers 15 residues. Germline trimming cut 5 bases from V and 4 bases from J; bases unmatched to any gene: 9. Germline CDR1 is MNHEY and CDR2 is SMNVEV (reference sequence). The CDR3, as DNA: TGTGCCAGCAGTACCCGACAGGGGACCACCTATGGCTACACCTTC. This codes for CASSTRQGTTYGYTF.

This chain connects TRBV11-2 to TRBJ1-2; the D is unclear. V lost 5 bases, J lost 2 bases, and 3 bases lay in between. Germline V gene data show CDR1 as SGHAT and CDR2 as FQNNGV. The CDR3 loop spans 11 amino acids. This CDR3 is CASSINYGYTF. CDR3 sequence (DNA): TGTGCCAGCAGCATAAACTATGGCTACACCTTC.

In this sample, this clone turned up once. V usage is TRBV7-2 and J usage is TRBJ2-1; 12 bases agree with TRBD1. Germline CDR1 and CDR2: SGHTA and FQGNSA. The CDR3 runs to 17 residues. V shed 5 bases and J 3 bases; nucleotides not matched to a gene: 8. CDR3 sequence: CASSLMGQGARYNEQFF. In DNA form, the CDR3 reads TGTGCCAGCAGCCTGATGGGACAGGGGGCTCGCTACAATGAGCAGTTCTTC. The variable domain in full, with the rest retrieved from reference TRBV7-2 and TRBJ2-1, is GAGVSQSPSNKVTEKGKDVELRCDPISGHTALYWYRQSLGQGLEFLIYFQGNSAPDKSGLPSDRFSAERTGGSVSTLTIQRTQQEDSAVYLCASSLMGQGARYNEQFFGPGTRLTVL.

This sequence joins TRBV27 and TRBJ1-5; D gene uncertain. Germline CDR1 reads MNHEY; CDR2 reads SMNVEV (reference sequence). Trimming removed 6 bases from V and 2 bases from J, with 8 bases in between. The CDR3 contains 13 residues. CDR3 region: CASRAGGNQPQHF. The CDR3 nucleotides are TGTGCCAGCAGAGCGGGCGGCAATCAGCCCCAGCATTTT.

This rearrangement joins TRBV19 to TRBJ1-4; 8 bases are a match to TRBD1. Looked up from germline, CDR1 is LNHDA and CDR2 is SQIVND (reference sequence). J was trimmed by 6 bases and V by 5 bases; bases with no gene match: 8. The CDR3 has 15 amino acids. CDR3 in DNA: TGTGCCAGTAGTCTGGCCGGGACAGGAGATGAAAAACTGTTTTTT. Translating gives CASSLAGTGDEKLFF. The full variable domain, rest sourced from reference TRBV19 and TRBJ1-4, is DGGITQSPKYLFRKEGQNVTLSCEQNLNHDAMYWYRQDPGQGLRLIYYSQIVNDFQKGDIAEGYSVSREKKESFPLTVTSAQKNPTAFYLCASSLAGTGDEKLFFGSGTQLSVL.

J is TRBJ2-4 and V is TRBV18; the D gene is possibly TRBD1 (6 bases). Germline CDR1 and CDR2: KGHSH and LQKENI. The CDR3 spans 14 residues. Trimming took 4 bases from V and 7 from J, leaving 14 bases between them. CDR3 residues: CASSQVQGPNIQYF. The CDR3 nucleotides are TGTGCCAGCTCACAGGTGCAGGGGCCCAACATTCAGTACTTC. The full variable domain, in which reference TRBV18 and TRBJ2-4 provide the parts outside the CDR3, is NAGVMQNPRHLVRRRGQEARLRCSPMKGHSHVYWYRQLPEEGLKFMVYLQKENIIDESGMPKERFSAEFPKEGPSILRIQQVVRGDSAAYFCASSQVQGPNIQYFGAGTRLSVL.

The chain has TRBV4-2 and TRBJ2-3; 9 nucleotides align to TRBD2. V dropped 0 bases and J dropped 6; count of bases not matched to a gene: 7. Germline V gene data show CDR1 as LGHNA and CDR2 as YNFKEQ. The CDR3 contains 16 residues. CDR3 sequence (DNA): TGTGCCAGCAGCCAAGAATCTAGCGGGGCCTACGATACGCAGTATTTT. It specifies CASSQESSGAYDTQYF.

This chain links TRBV30 with TRBJ2-2; TRBD2 aligns across 9 bases. The V gene end was trimmed by 3 bases and the J gene end by 5 bases; junction bases not matched to a gene: 4. The CDR3 covers 14 residues. From germline, CDR1 is GTSNPN and CDR2 SVGIG (reference sequence). CDR3 DNA sequence: TGTGCCTGGAGGCGGGGGGGCGGAACCGGGGAGCTGTTTTTT. The encoded protein is CAWRRGGGTGELFF. Complete variable domain (other parts from reference TRBV30 and TRBJ2-2): SQTIHQWPATLVQPVGSPLSLECTVEGTSNPNLYWYRQAAGRGLQLLFYSVGIGQISSEVPQNLSASRPQDRQFILSSKKLLLSDSGFYLCAWRRGGGTGELFFGEGSRLTVL.

The V gene is TRBV18, the J gene TRBJ2-1; possible D gene TRBD2, 7 bases. Between the trimmed V and J ends, which lost 3 bases and 9 bases, there was a span of 18 bases. The CDR3 extends over 15 amino acids. Germline V CDR1 and CDR2: KGHSH, LQKENI. The CDR3 region has the DNA TGTGCCAGCTCACCCCGGCGGGGGCCCTATGGTGAGCAGTTCTTC. It codes for CASSPRRGPYGEQFF.

The V and J genes are TRBV19 and TRBJ1-6; 8 bases map to TRBD1. The CDR3 loop spans 15 amino acids. Germline V gene lookup returns CDR1 LNHDA and CDR2 SQIVND (reference sequence). The V segment lost 6 bases and the J segment 10 bases; nucleotides outside the gene matches: 11. The CDR3 DNA reads TGTGCCAGTAGCGGACAGGGTCCCAGCGGATCACCCCTCCACTTT. Its translation: CASSGQGPSGSPLHF.

J is TRBJ2-7 and V is TRBV28, with 9 bases aligning to TRBD1. The germline V gene encodes CDR1 MDHEN and CDR2 SYDVKM. This CDR3 spans 13 amino acids. CDR3 protein: CASSLRRQGEPYV. CDR3 bases: TGTGCCAGCAGTTTAAGGCGACAGGGGGAGCCGTACGTC.

The rearrangement joins TRBV19 to TRBJ2-2, with 7 bases matching TRBD2. V was pared by 5 bases and J by 3 bases, with 12 bases of the junction left unmatched. Germline CDR1 LNHDA, CDR2 SQIVND (reference sequence). This CDR3 region has 17 residues. The CDR3 loop is CASSLPGLGRYTGELFF. The CDR3 nucleotides read TGTGCCAGTAGTCTCCCCGGACTAGGGCGGTACACCGGGGAGCTGTTTTTT.